Listed below are T cell receptor beta chains from one sample, sequenced in a study of PD-1 blockade in classical Hodgkin lymphoma. The table came from immunoSEQ multiplex PCR; TCRdb's copy has only in-frame clones and leaves some out. The data contain tens of thousands of clones, around four fifths of them singletons. The source was peripheral blood mononuclear cells (PBMCs), collected before the fourth cycle of nivolumab. These receptors all come from a human donor with classical Hodgkin lymphoma. Each CDR3 is given with its conserved first and last residue. D genes are given only for firm matches. Where a row states a size, it is once, few, many or the class of an expanded clone; other rows omit it.

v_gene	abundance	j_gene	d_gene	CDR3nt	CDR3aa
TRBV28	-	TRBJ1-1	TRBD1	TGTGCCAGCAGTTCTCCTCGACAGGGGCGAAACACTGAAGCTTTCTTT	CASSSPRQGRNTEAFF
TRBV5-6	-	TRBJ1-1	-	TGTGCCAGCAGCTTGATGGTATTCTACAGGCGAGGTACTGAAGCTTTCTTT	CASSLMVFYRRGTEAFF
TRBV19	-	TRBJ2-5	TRBD2	TGTGCCAGTAGTTGGTCTAGCGGATTCCAAGAGACCCAGTACTTC	CASSWSSGFQETQYF
TRBV6-6	-	TRBJ1-6	-	TGTGCCAGTAACAGGGAGGGGGTATATTCACCCCTCCACTTT	CASNREGVYSPLHF
TRBV7-6	-	TRBJ2-3	TRBD2	TGTGCCAGCAGCGCGGTCGGGGGGAGCACAGATACGCAGTATTTT	CASSAVGGSTDTQYF
TRBV7-2	-	TRBJ2-1	-	TGTGCCAGCAGCTTTGGGTACAATGAGCAGTTCTTC	CASSFGYNEQFF
TRBV11-3	-	TRBJ1-6	-	TGTGCCAGCAGCTCCCGGGGGGGGAGTTCACCCCTCCACTTT	CASSSRGGSSPLHF
TRBV25-1	-	TRBJ1-2	-	TGTGCCAGCAGCCAACAGTTTAACTATGGCTACACCTTC	CASSQQFNYGYTF
TRBV29-1	-	TRBJ2-7	TRBD2	TGCAGCGTTGAAGGAACTAGCGGGGTTCGCTACGAGCAGTACTTC	CSVEGTSGVRYEQYF
TRBV5-6	-	TRBJ1-3	-	TGTGCCAGCAGCTTGCGAGCGGCCTCTGGAAACACCATATATTTT	CASSLRAASGNTIYF
TRBV10-3	-	TRBJ2-4	TRBD2	TGTGCCATCAGTGAGGCCCTTATGGCGGGGGGGGAAAACATTCAGTACTTC	CAISEALMAGGENIQYF
TRBV7-2	-	TRBJ1-5	TRBD1	TGTGCCAGCAGCTTGACAGGGGTGGGGAATCAGCCCCAGCATTTT	CASSLTGVGNQPQHF
TRBV7-8	-	TRBJ2-7	-	TGTGCCAGCAGCGCTTTCTTAGGCCCCTACGAGCAGTACTTC	CASSAFLGPYEQYF
TRBV5-1	-	TRBJ2-3	TRBD2	TGCGCCAGCAGCCCTCTCCCAGCGGGGATAGCAGATACGCAGTATTTT	CASSPLPAGIADTQYF
TRBV7-9	-	TRBJ1-6	TRBD1	TGTGCCAGCAGCTTAGCGGGGACAGACAGTTCACCCCTCCACTTT	CASSLAGTDSSPLHF
TRBV9	-	TRBJ2-2	TRBD1	TGTGCCAGCAGCGTAACAGGGGGCTCTAACACCGGGGAGCTGTTTTTT	CASSVTGGSNTGELFF
TRBV5-1	-	TRBJ1-4	-	TGCGCCAGTCGACAAGGTTCAACTAATGAAAAACTGTTTTTT	CASRQGSTNEKLFF
TRBV18	once	TRBJ2-3	-	TGTGCCAGCTCACCCAATAGGGACACAGATACGCAGTATTTT	CASSPNRDTDTQYF
TRBV10-3	many	TRBJ1-1	-	TGTGCCATCAGTGCAAGCACTGAAGCTTTCTTT	CAISASTEAFF
TRBV6-5	few	TRBJ1-2	-	TGTGCCAGCACCCGGTCCCGTCAAAGGGACTATGGCTACACCTTC	CASTRSRQRDYGYTF
TRBV5-4	-	TRBJ1-5	-	TGTGCCAGCAGCCCGGGGTTCAATCAGCCCCAGCATTTT	CASSPGFNQPQHF
TRBV2	-	TRBJ1-3	-	TGTGCCAGCAGGGCCCTAACCGGAAACACCATATATTTT	CASRALTGNTIYF
TRBV9	-	TRBJ2-1	TRBD2	TGTGCCAGCAGCGCACCACCCGACCCGGGACTAGCGGGCCCGCTCCTGTTCTTC	CASSAPPDPGLAGPLLFF
TRBV29-1	-	TRBJ2-1	-	TGCAGCGTTGTTTCCAGGGGAGGGTCCTACAATGAGCAGTTCTTC	CSVVSRGGSYNEQFF
TRBV10-3	-	TRBJ2-3	-	TGTGCCATCAGGCGGGCCCGCACAGATACGCAGTATTTT	CAIRRARTDTQYF
TRBV6-5	-	TRBJ2-7	TRBD2	TGTGCCAGCAGTTTTTCGACTAGCGGGGTCTCCTACGAGCAGTACTTC	CASSFSTSGVSYEQYF
TRBV5-1	-	TRBJ1-2	TRBD1	TGCGCCAGCAGCTTGGGGACAGGGGAATATAACTATGGCTACACCTTC	CASSLGTGEYNYGYTF
TRBV6-6	-	TRBJ2-5	TRBD2	TGTGCCAGCAGTCCTACAACTAGCGGGGGTGAGACCCAGTACTTC	CASSPTTSGGETQYF
TRBV11-2	-	TRBJ2-1	-	TGTGCCAGCAGCCTACGAGCTCGGACTTTAGCGTACAATGAGCAGTTCTTC	CASSLRARTLAYNEQFF
TRBV7-2	-	TRBJ2-1	-	TGTGCCAGCAGCTCCATGACAGGAAGCTCCTACAATGAGCAGTTCTTC	CASSSMTGSSYNEQFF
TRBV7-3	-	TRBJ2-5	-	TGTGCCAGCAGCCCCTTGGGGGGGCGGGAGACCCAGTACTTC	CASSPLGGRETQYF
TRBV7-2	-	TRBJ1-4	-	TGTGCCAGCAGCTTTCAGACAGGACGCAATGAAAAACTGTTTTTT	CASSFQTGRNEKLFF
TRBV19	-	TRBJ1-6	-	TGTGCCAGTAGTTTTAGCGAAGTATCCTATAATTCACCCCTCCACTTT	CASSFSEVSYNSPLHF